The 22 T cell receptor beta chains presented below share a single source sample, sequenced in a study of T cell responses to AZD1222 COVID-19 vaccine (dated by TCRdb to about 2021). Library preparation employed the immunoSEQ multiplex PCR assay. TCRdb provides this immuneACCESS table in a form limited to in-frame rearrangements. Some clones are lacking; in checked studies, under half of them reflect an unresolved V gene, and why the rest are absent is not known. This sample lists about 96,000 clones; 80% to 90% were detected once. The ten largest clones take up roughly 1.7% of the sample. The sample's time point label is to be understood as: baseline before first vaccination. The specimen comprised peripheral blood, sampled on day 0 of AZD1222 vaccination. These receptors came from an adult in good health.

The chain combines TRBV9 with TRBJ2-7; 7 bases agree with TRBD2. Trimming took 6 bases from V and 2 from J; bases not matched to a gene: 2. The CDR3 extends over 12 amino acids. The V gene's germline CDR1 is SGDLS and CDR2 YYNGEE. The CDR3, as DNA: TGTGCCAGCATGGGGACTACCTACGAGCAGTACTTC. The encoded protein is CASMGTTYEQYF.

The chain links TRBV19 to TRBJ1-2; no firm D call. The germline gives CDR1 LNHDA, CDR2 SQIVND (reference sequence). The CDR3 extends over 16 amino acids. Trimming removed 6 bases from V and 0 bases from J, with 17 bases in between. In DNA, the CDR3 is TGTGCCAGTAGACCCACCTTCAAGGGCCCTAACTATGGCTACACCTTC. Its protein is CASRPTFKGPNYGYTF.

This chain joins TRBV27 and TRBJ1-2; D may be TRBD1 (5 bases). Germline V gene sequence: CDR1 MNHEY, CDR2 SMNVEV (reference sequence). The V and J ends lost 3 bases and 0 bases respectively, with 17 bases between them. This CDR3 region has 17 residues. CDR3 in amino acids: CASSFTPDSHANYGYTF. The CDR3 DNA is TGTGCCAGCAGTTTCACACCCGACAGCCACGCTAACTATGGCTACACCTTC.

The chain employs TRBV5-1 and TRBJ2-7; the D call may be TRBD1 or TRBD2 (8 bases each). The CDR3 loop spans 15 amino acids. V was trimmed by 4 bases and J by 0 bases, leaving 14 bases between them. Germline lookup yields CDR1 SGHRS and CDR2 YFSETQ. The CDR3 nucleotides read TGCGCCAGCAGCCCGGGGGGGACAGGCTCCTACGAGCAGTACTTC. This encodes CASSPGGTGSYEQYF.

The chain combines TRBV7-9 with TRBJ2-6; D is tentatively TRBD1 or TRBD2 (5 bases each). In germline, CDR1 is SEHNR, CDR2 FQNEAQ (reference sequence). V shed 3 bases and J shed 0 bases, with 9 bases lying between them. The CDR3 length is 16 residues. CDR3 residues: CASSFGTYSGANVLTF. CDR3 nucleotide sequence: TGTGCCAGCAGCTTTGGGACCTACTCTGGGGCCAACGTCCTGACTTTC.

The rearrangement links TRBV28 to TRBJ2-2; possibly TRBD1 for D (6 bases). The germline V and J ends were trimmed by 11 bases and 1 base, with 11 bases remaining between them. The germline CDR1 and CDR2 sequences are MDHEN and SYDVKM. This CDR3 is built from 13 residues. CDR3 nucleotides: TGTGCCCTTATGACAGGGAACACCGGGGAGCTGTTTTTT. Amino acids: CALMTGNTGELFF.

This rearrangement joins TRBV30 to TRBJ1-1, with TRBD1 matching 7 bases. CDR3 length: 11 amino acids. V was clipped by 0 bases and J by 11 bases; unmatched bases: 3. Germline CDR1 GTSNPN, CDR2 SVGIG (reference sequence). As DNA, the CDR3 is TGTGCCTGGAGTGTACCAGGGGGTGCTTTCTTT. This gives the protein CAWSVPGGAFF.

This clone appeared once. This chain connects TRBV19 to TRBJ2-3, with TRBD2 matching over 9 bases. The CDR3 spans 13 residues. Looked up from germline, CDR1 is LNHDA and CDR2 is SQIVND (reference sequence). V dropped 7 bases and J dropped 4; count of bases not matched to a gene: 3. The CDR3 spells CASISSGADTQYF. The CDR3 bases are TGTGCCAGTATCTCTAGCGGGGCAGATACGCAGTATTTT. The complete variable domain, with remaining parts taken from reference TRBV19 and TRBJ2-3, reads DGGITQSPKYLFRKEGQNVTLSCEQNLNHDAMYWYRQDPGQGLRLIYYSQIVNDFQKGDIAEGYSVSREKKESFPLTVTSAQKNPTAFYLCASISSGADTQYFGPGTRLTVL.

V usage is TRBV7-2 and J usage is TRBJ1-2, with a tentative D call TRBD1 (6 bases). The CDR3 sequence is 13 residues long. The V end lost 5 bases, the J end lost 4 bases, and 11 bases lay between the germline ends. CDR1 and CDR2 (germline): SGHTA, FQGNSA. The CDR3 is CASSPDRRYGYTF. The DNA of the CDR3 is TGTGCCAGCAGCCCAGACAGGCGCTATGGCTACACCTTC.

This clone has a handful of counts. In nucleotides, the CDR3 is TGTGCCAGCAGCTTAACAAATAGCGGGGGGGCCATTGAGCAGTTCTTC. Residues: CASSLTNSGGAIEQFF. The rearrangement uses TRBV7-3 and TRBJ2-1; 11 bases map to TRBD2. With V trimmed by 0 bases and J by 9 bases, 7 bases remained unmatched. CDR1 and CDR2 from the germline V gene are SGHTA and FQGTGA. The CDR3 totals 16 residues.

The sample holds a few counts of this clone. The chain links TRBV30 to TRBJ1-1, with TRBD1 matching over 7 bases. CDR3 length: 16 amino acids. The germline CDR1 and CDR2 sequences are GTSNPN and SVGIG (reference sequence). J was trimmed by 3 bases and V by 1 base; bases with no gene match: 11. CDR3 loop: CAWSAGGSFSDTEAFF. CDR3 nucleotide sequence: TGTGCCTGGAGTGCAGGGGGTAGTTTTTCGGACACTGAAGCTTTCTTT.

The CDR3 region is CASSSWTGKGDEQYF. The CDR3 DNA sequence: TGCGCCAGCAGCTCCTGGACAGGGAAGGGGGACGAGCAGTACTTC. The chain joins TRBV5-1 to TRBJ2-7, with 8 positions matching TRBD1. The V gene end was trimmed by 3 bases and the J gene end by 5 bases; junction bases not matched to a gene: 10. This CDR3 region has 15 residues. The germline V gene encodes CDR1 SGHRS and CDR2 YFSETQ.

This clone was counted a few times. The chain recombines TRBV18 with TRBJ1-1, with 7 bases aligning to TRBD1. The CDR3 has 15 amino acids. V lost 4 bases and J lost 1; bases outside the gene matches: 6. From germline, CDR1 is KGHSH and CDR2 LQKENI. The CDR3 sequence is CASSQSGTENTEAFF. The DNA of the CDR3 is TGTGCCAGCTCACAGTCCGGGACAGAGAACACTGAAGCTTTCTTT.

The CDR3 region has the DNA TGTGCCAGCAGCCAAGGGTGGAACGAGCAGTACTTC. Translating it yields CASSQGWNEQYF. J is TRBJ2-7 and V is TRBV14; D is uncertain. V was trimmed by 1 base and J by 5 bases, leaving 6 bases between them. The CDR3 totals 12 residues. Per germline, CDR1 SGHDN and CDR2 FVKESK.

The chain has TRBV11-3 and TRBJ2-5; 13 nucleotides line up with TRBD2. The CDR3 covers 16 residues. V trimming: 5 bases; J trimming: 2 bases; junction bases outside the gene matches: 5. The germline V gene encodes CDR1 SGHNT and CDR2 YENEEA. CDR3 coding DNA: TGTGCCAGCAGCCTAGGACTAGCGGGGGTTCAAGAGACCCAGTACTTC. Protein: CASSLGLAGVQETQYF.

This chain joins TRBV4-3 and TRBJ2-7, with D possibly TRBD1 on 6 matching bases. This CDR3 is 14 amino acids long. Looked up from germline, CDR1 is LGHNA and CDR2 is YSLEER. V was shortened by 4 bases and J by 2 bases, with 12 bases between the two germline ends. In DNA form, the CDR3 reads TGCGCCAGCAGCCTCGTAGACAGGCCCTACGAGCAGTACTTC. Encoded protein: CASSLVDRPYEQYF.

This clone occurred a few times. The gene calls are TRBV3-1 (or the pseudogene TRBV3-2) and TRBJ2-7; 7 bases match TRBD1. Germline assignment: CDR1 LGHDT and CDR2 YNNKEL (reference sequence). The CDR3 contains 17 residues. J was trimmed by 3 bases and V by 1 base; bases with no gene match: 12. CDR3 in amino acids: CASSQVYLGTAFYEQYF. The DNA for the CDR3 is TGTGCCAGCAGCCAAGTTTACCTCGGGACAGCGTTCTACGAGCAGTACTTC.

The rearrangement uses TRBV27 and TRBJ2-7; tentatively, D is TRBD2 (7 bases). CDR1 MNHEY and CDR2 SMNVEV come from the germline V gene (reference sequence). There are 16 residues in the CDR3. V lost 5 bases to trimming and J lost 0 bases, with 17 bases between them. The CDR3 reads CASSPLSAGASYEQYF. In nucleotides, the CDR3 is TGTGCCAGCAGTCCCTTATCGGCGGGGGCCTCCTACGAGCAGTACTTC.

The gene calls are TRBV2 and TRBJ1-2; 7 positions agree with TRBD1. V shed 8 bases and J 4 bases; nucleotides not matched to a gene: 7. This CDR3 spans 13 amino acids. CDR1 and CDR2 from the germline V gene are SNHLY and FYNNEI. CDR3 residues: CASVEGQVYGYTF. The CDR3 nucleotides are TGTGCCAGCGTTGAAGGACAGGTCTATGGCTACACCTTC.

This sequence joins TRBV28 and TRBJ1-2; no clear D. The V and J ends lost 8 bases and 8 bases respectively, with 18 bases between them. The CDR3 length is 13 residues. The germline V gene has CDR1 MDHEN and CDR2 SYDVKM. CDR3 coding DNA: TGTGCCAGCGGGTACAACAAGGAAGAGGGCTACACCTTC. It specifies CASGYNKEEGYTF.

This clone was detected once. J is TRBJ1-5 and V is TRBV30; 10 bases align to TRBD1. The junction had 4 bases not matched to a gene; V was cut back by 1 base and J by 7 bases. The CDR3 consists of 14 residues. Germline V CDR1 and CDR2: GTSNPN, SVGIG (reference sequence). The CDR3 loop is CAWSGTGGGQPQHF. The CDR3 region has the DNA TGTGCCTGGAGTGGGACAGGGGGTGGGCAGCCCCAGCATTTT.

This chain uses TRBV7-2 with TRBJ1-2; tentative D call: TRBD1 (5 bases). The CDR3 sequence is 14 residues long. From germline, CDR1 is SGHTA and CDR2 FQGNSA. V was shortened by 2 bases and J by 8 bases, with 15 bases between the two germline ends. CDR3: CASSLLLRAGGYTF. The CDR3 coding sequence is TGTGCCAGCAGCTTACTCCTCAGGGCAGGGGGCTACACCTTC.